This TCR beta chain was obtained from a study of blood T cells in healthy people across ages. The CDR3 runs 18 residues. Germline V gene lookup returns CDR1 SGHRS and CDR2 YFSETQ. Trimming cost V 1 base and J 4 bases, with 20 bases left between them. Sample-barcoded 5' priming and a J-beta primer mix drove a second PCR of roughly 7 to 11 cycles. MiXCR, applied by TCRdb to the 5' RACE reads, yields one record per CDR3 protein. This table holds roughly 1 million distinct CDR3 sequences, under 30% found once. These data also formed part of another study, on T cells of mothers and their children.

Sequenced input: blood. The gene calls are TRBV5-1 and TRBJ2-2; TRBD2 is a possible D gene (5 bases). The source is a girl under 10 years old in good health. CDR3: CASSLRAKAGRGTGELFF. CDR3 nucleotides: TGCGCCAGCAGCTTGAGGGCCAAGGCGGGTCGGGGCACCGGGGAGCTGTTTTTT.